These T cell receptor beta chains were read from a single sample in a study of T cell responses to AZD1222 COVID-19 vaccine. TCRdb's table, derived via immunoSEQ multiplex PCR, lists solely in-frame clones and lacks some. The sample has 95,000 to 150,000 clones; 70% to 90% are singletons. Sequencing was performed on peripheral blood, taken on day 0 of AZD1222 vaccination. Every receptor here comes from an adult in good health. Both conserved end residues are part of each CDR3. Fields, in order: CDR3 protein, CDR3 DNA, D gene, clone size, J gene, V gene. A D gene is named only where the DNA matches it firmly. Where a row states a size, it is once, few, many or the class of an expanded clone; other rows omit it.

CDR3 protein: CASSFRTGGFQETQYF
CDR3 DNA: TGTGCCAGCAGCTTTCGGACAGGGGGCTTTCAAGAGACCCAGTACTTC
D gene: TRBD1
clone size: .
J gene: TRBJ2-5
V gene: TRBV14

CDR3 protein: CASRYRGRREKLFF
CDR3 DNA: TGTGCCAGTAGGTACAGGGGGCGCCGGGAAAAACTGTTTTTT
D gene: TRBD1
clone size: .
J gene: TRBJ1-4
V gene: TRBV19

CDR3 protein: CASSDGWGQGDDEQYF
CDR3 DNA: TGTGCCAGCAGTGATGGGTGGGGACAGGGTGATGACGAGCAGTACTTC
D gene: TRBD1
clone size: .
J gene: TRBJ2-7
V gene: TRBV6-1

CDR3 protein: CASSPRQGAHTGELFF
CDR3 DNA: TGTGCCAGCAGCCCCCGACAGGGGGCGCACACCGGGGAGCTGTTTTTT
D gene: TRBD1
clone size: .
J gene: TRBJ2-2
V gene: TRBV11-2

CDR3 protein: CASSLQGSSGNTIYF
CDR3 DNA: TGTGCCAGCAGCCTTCAGGGTTCCTCTGGAAACACCATATATTTT
D gene: .
clone size: .
J gene: TRBJ1-3
V gene: TRBV3-1/TRBV3-2

CDR3 protein: CASSEYGRMYNEQFF
CDR3 DNA: TGTGCCAGCAGTGAATATGGACGGATGTACAATGAGCAGTTCTTC
D gene: .
clone size: few
J gene: TRBJ2-1
V gene: TRBV2

CDR3 protein: CASSPGQGRGAFF
CDR3 DNA: TGTGCCAGCAGCCCAGGACAGGGGAGAGGAGCTTTCTTT
D gene: TRBD1
clone size: .
J gene: TRBJ1-1
V gene: TRBV7-3

CDR3 protein: CACSGSGWAGGHQETQYF
CDR3 DNA: TGTGCCTGCTCTGGATCCGGTTGGGCGGGGGGTCACCAAGAGACCCAGTACTTC
D gene: TRBD2
clone size: .
J gene: TRBJ2-5
V gene: TRBV30

CDR3 protein: CAWSAGLNTEAFF
CDR3 DNA: TGTGCCTGGAGTGCAGGGTTAAACACTGAAGCTTTCTTT
D gene: .
clone size: .
J gene: TRBJ1-1
V gene: TRBV30

CDR3 protein: CASSSGGAIKVRSYEQYF
CDR3 DNA: TGTGCCAGCAGTTCAGGAGGGGCGATAAAGGTTCGTTCCTACGAGCAGTACTTC
D gene: .
clone size: .
J gene: TRBJ2-7
V gene: TRBV28

CDR3 protein: CASSPQTGTLSYNSPLHF
CDR3 DNA: TGTGCCAGCTCACCACAAACAGGGACCCTCTCCTATAATTCACCCCTCCACTTT
D gene: .
clone size: few
J gene: TRBJ1-6
V gene: TRBV18

CDR3 protein: CSVGGTGSYEQYF
CDR3 DNA: TGCAGCGTTGGAGGGACAGGGAGCTACGAGCAGTACTTC
D gene: TRBD1
clone size: .
J gene: TRBJ2-7
V gene: TRBV29-1

CDR3 protein: CASSLGYDVSEQYF
CDR3 DNA: TGTGCCAGCAGTTTGGGGTACGATGTTAGCGAGCAGTACTTC
D gene: .
clone size: once
J gene: TRBJ2-7
V gene: TRBV28

CDR3 protein: CASSPLPAGNTGELFF
CDR3 DNA: TGTGCCAGCTCACCCCTCCCCGCAGGGAACACCGGGGAGCTGTTTTTT
D gene: .
clone size: .
J gene: TRBJ2-2
V gene: TRBV18

CDR3 protein: CASSRRGFYEQYF
CDR3 DNA: TGTGCCAGCAGCCGCCGGGGGTTCTACGAGCAGTACTTC
D gene: .
clone size: .
J gene: TRBJ2-7
V gene: TRBV6-2/TRBV6-3

CDR3 protein: CASSGWERVTEAFF
CDR3 DNA: TGTGCCAGCTCAGGCTGGGAGAGGGTCACTGAAGCTTTCTTT
D gene: .
clone size: .
J gene: TRBJ1-1
V gene: TRBV18

CDR3 protein: CAWSARENTEAFF
CDR3 DNA: TGTGCCTGGAGCGCCAGAGAGAACACTGAAGCTTTCTTT
D gene: .
clone size: .
J gene: TRBJ1-1
V gene: TRBV30

CDR3 protein: CASSTRLAGEGRNEQFF
CDR3 DNA: TGTGCCAGCAGCACCCGACTAGCGGGAGAGGGGCGGAATGAGCAGTTCTTC
D gene: TRBD2
clone size: .
J gene: TRBJ2-1
V gene: TRBV7-3

CDR3 protein: CASSFDKEQFF
CDR3 DNA: TGTGCCAGCAGCTTTGACAAGGAGCAGTTCTTC
D gene: .
clone size: .
J gene: TRBJ2-1
V gene: TRBV11-2

CDR3 protein: CASSPYSGGPGNEQFF
CDR3 DNA: TGTGCCAGCAGCCCCTATAGCGGGGGGCCGGGGAATGAGCAGTTCTTC
D gene: TRBD2
clone size: .
J gene: TRBJ2-1
V gene: TRBV3-1/TRBV3-2

CDR3 protein: CASSLRSGTGNYEQYF
CDR3 DNA: TGTGCCAGCAGTTTACGGTCCGGGACAGGGAACTACGAGCAGTACTTC
D gene: TRBD1
clone size: .
J gene: TRBJ2-7
V gene: TRBV27

CDR3 protein: CASSFGPGQPQHF
CDR3 DNA: TGTGCCAGCAGTTTTGGCCCGGGCCAGCCCCAGCATTTT
D gene: .
clone size: .
J gene: TRBJ1-5
V gene: TRBV27

CDR3 protein: CASSLGWGNSPLHF
CDR3 DNA: TGCGCCAGCAGCTTGGGATGGGGAAATTCACCCCTCCACTTT
D gene: .
clone size: few
J gene: TRBJ1-6
V gene: TRBV5-1

CDR3 protein: CASSEARGSPLHF
CDR3 DNA: TGTGCCAGCAGTGAAGCGCGAGGATCACCCCTCCACTTT
D gene: .
clone size: .
J gene: TRBJ1-6
V gene: TRBV2

CDR3 protein: CATSDTMTPRGYNEQFF
CDR3 DNA: TGTGCCACCAGTGACACGATGACTCCGCGGGGCTACAATGAGCAGTTCTTC
D gene: .
clone size: .
J gene: TRBJ2-1
V gene: TRBV24-1

CDR3 protein: CASSVSAGGQETQYF
CDR3 DNA: TGTGCCAGCAGTGTGTCAGCGGGGGGGCAAGAGACCCAGTACTTC
D gene: TRBD2
clone size: .
J gene: TRBJ2-5
V gene: TRBV6-4

CDR3 protein: CASQSGGAGNTIYF
CDR3 DNA: TGTGCCAGCCAGAGTGGGGGGGCTGGAAACACCATATATTTT
D gene: .
clone size: .
J gene: TRBJ1-3
V gene: TRBV9

CDR3 protein: CASSPDRVESPLHF
CDR3 DNA: TGTGCCAGCAGTCCGGACAGGGTTGAATCACCCCTCCACTTT
D gene: TRBD1
clone size: .
J gene: TRBJ1-6
V gene: TRBV7-2

CDR3 protein: CASSTQGQGAYEQYF
CDR3 DNA: TGTGCCAGCAGCACACAGGGACAGGGGGCGTACGAGCAGTACTTC
D gene: TRBD1
clone size: once
J gene: TRBJ2-7
V gene: TRBV9

CDR3 protein: CASSFQGYGELFF
CDR3 DNA: TGCGCCAGCAGCTTCCAGGGATACGGGGAGCTGTTTTTT
D gene: .
clone size: .
J gene: TRBJ2-2
V gene: TRBV5-1

CDR3 protein: CASKLIPQGSTGELFF
CDR3 DNA: TGCGCCAGCAAGCTTATACCTCAAGGTTCCACCGGGGAGCTGTTTTTT
D gene: .
clone size: .
J gene: TRBJ2-2
V gene: TRBV5-1

CDR3 protein: CASSEETGWNYGYTF
CDR3 DNA: TGTGCCAGCAGTGAAGAGACAGGGTGGAACTATGGCTACACCTTC
D gene: TRBD1
clone size: .
J gene: TRBJ1-2
V gene: TRBV2

CDR3 protein: CASSATGSTEAFF
CDR3 DNA: TGTGCCAGTAGTGCCACAGGGAGCACTGAAGCTTTCTTT
D gene: .
clone size: .
J gene: TRBJ1-1
V gene: TRBV19

CDR3 protein: CASSEAGHGYTF
CDR3 DNA: TGTGCCAGCAGTGAGGCAGGGCATGGCTACACCTTC
D gene: .
clone size: .
J gene: TRBJ1-2
V gene: TRBV2

CDR3 protein: CASSLGQGADTQYF
CDR3 DNA: TGTGCCAGCAGCTTGGGACAGGGCGCAGATACGCAGTATTTT
D gene: TRBD1
clone size: .
J gene: TRBJ2-3
V gene: TRBV5-4

CDR3 protein: CASSLNPRGARGYGYTF
CDR3 DNA: TGTGCCAGCAGCTTGAATCCCAGGGGCGCCAGGGGCTATGGCTACACCTTC
D gene: .
clone size: .
J gene: TRBJ1-2
V gene: TRBV5-6

CDR3 protein: CASSRDRNYHGYTF
CDR3 DNA: TGTGCCAGCAGTCGGGACCGAAATTATCATGGCTACACCTTC
D gene: .
clone size: .
J gene: TRBJ1-2
V gene: TRBV6-5

CDR3 protein: CASSVGRPGNTEAFF
CDR3 DNA: TGTGCCAGCAGCGTAGGCAGGCCAGGTAACACTGAAGCTTTCTTT
D gene: .
clone size: .
J gene: TRBJ1-1
V gene: TRBV9

CDR3 protein: CSVCDGPLYEQYF
CDR3 DNA: TGCAGCGTCTGTGACGGACCTCTTTACGAGCAGTACTTC
D gene: .
clone size: .
J gene: TRBJ2-7
V gene: TRBV29-1

CDR3 protein: CASFGAGTDTQYF
CDR3 DNA: TGTGCCAGCTTCGGCGCGGGCACAGATACGCAGTATTTT
D gene: .
clone size: .
J gene: TRBJ2-3
V gene: TRBV2

CDR3 protein: CASSLARNTEAFF
CDR3 DNA: TGTGCCAGCAGCCTAGCAAGAAACACTGAAGCTTTCTTT
D gene: .
clone size: .
J gene: TRBJ1-1
V gene: TRBV6-5